Shown below are 5 T cell receptor beta chains from a single sample sequenced in a study of CD8 T cells in ankylosing spondylitis. TCRdb processed the 5' RACE reads anew with MiXCR; each CDR3 protein has one entry. The sample consists of approximately 290,000 distinct CDR3 sequences, roughly 20% of them appearing once. Sequenced material: blood, either unsorted or a sorted T cell fraction (not recorded which). The source is a female donor with ankylosing spondylitis or in good health (not recorded which).

The V gene is TRBV30, the J gene TRBJ2-3; no clear D gene. The CDR3 runs to 11 residues. From germline, CDR1 is GTSNPN and CDR2 SVGIG (reference sequence). V gave up 6 bases and J gave up 6 bases, with 10 bases separating them. The CDR3 sequence: CACPGRDTQYF. The CDR3 region has the DNA TGTGCCTGCCCCGGCAGGGATACGCAGTATTTT.

The rearrangement links TRBV6-1 to TRBJ2-5; perhaps TRBD1 as D (6 bases). CDR3 length: 16 amino acids. Trimming removed 6 bases at V and 3 bases at J, with 20 bases between. Germline V lookup: CDR1 MNHNS, CDR2 SASEGT. As DNA, the CDR3 is TGTGCCAGCAGACCATGGAACAGGGTGGTAAAAGAGACCCAGTACTTC. Amino acids: CASRPWNRVVKETQYF.

This clonotype was seen only a few times. The chain recombines TRBV6-1 with TRBJ1-6, with 7 bases fitting TRBD1. The V segment lost 5 bases and the J segment 6 bases; nucleotides outside the gene matches: 4. The germline gives CDR1 MNHNS, CDR2 SASEGT. CDR3 length: 14 amino acids. The CDR3 nucleotides are TGTGCCAGCAGTAGGGACAGTGTTAATTCACCCCTCCACTTT. It encodes CASSRDSVNSPLHF.

The chain combines TRBV20-1 with TRBJ2-5; D is unresolved. The CDR3 loop spans 12 amino acids. Germline CDR1 DFQATT, CDR2 SNEGSKA (reference sequence). Trimming cost V 6 bases and J 0 bases, with 8 bases left between them. The CDR3 region is CSAVNNQETQYF. The CDR3, as DNA: TGCAGTGCCGTGAACAACCAAGAGACCCAGTACTTC.

The V and J genes are TRBV7-2 and TRBJ2-3; TRBD2 matches at 15 bases. The CDR3 has 16 residues. Germline V gives CDR1 SGHTA, CDR2 FQGNSA. Germline trimming cut 5 bases from V and 3 bases from J; bases unmatched to any gene: 3. The CDR3 coding sequence is TGTGCCAGCAGCCGGACTAGCGGGAGGGGTACAGATACGCAGTATTTT. Residues: CASSRTSGRGTDTQYF.